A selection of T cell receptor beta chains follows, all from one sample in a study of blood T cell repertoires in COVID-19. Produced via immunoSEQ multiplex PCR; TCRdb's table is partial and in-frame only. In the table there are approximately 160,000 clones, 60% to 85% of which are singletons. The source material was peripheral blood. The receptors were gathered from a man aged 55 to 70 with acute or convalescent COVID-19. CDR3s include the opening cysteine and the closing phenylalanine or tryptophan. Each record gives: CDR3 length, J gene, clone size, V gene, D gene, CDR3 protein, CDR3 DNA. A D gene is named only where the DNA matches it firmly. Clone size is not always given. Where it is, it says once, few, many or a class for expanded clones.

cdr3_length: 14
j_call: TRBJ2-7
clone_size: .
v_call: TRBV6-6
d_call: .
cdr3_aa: CASGTGTLGYEQYF
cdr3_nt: TGTGCCAGCGGAACCGGGACATTAGGCTACGAGCAGTACTTC

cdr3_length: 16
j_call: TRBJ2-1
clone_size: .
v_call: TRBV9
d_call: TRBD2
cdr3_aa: CASSVSGGSSYNEQFF
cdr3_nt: TGTGCCAGCAGCGTTAGCGGGGGGAGCTCCTACAATGAGCAGTTCTTC

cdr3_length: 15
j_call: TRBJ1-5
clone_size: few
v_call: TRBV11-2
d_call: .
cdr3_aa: CASSLDPRGGQPQHF
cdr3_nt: TGTGCCAGCAGCTTAGACCCCAGGGGTGGGCAGCCCCAGCATTTT

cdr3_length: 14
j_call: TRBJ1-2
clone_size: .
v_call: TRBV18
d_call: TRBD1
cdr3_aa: CASSPDRGRYGYTF
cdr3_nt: TGTGCCAGCTCACCGGACAGGGGTCGCTATGGCTACACCTTC

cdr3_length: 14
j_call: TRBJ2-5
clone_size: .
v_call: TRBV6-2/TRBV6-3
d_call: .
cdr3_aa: CASSYQTGQETQYF
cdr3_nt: TGTGCCAGCAGTTATCAGACAGGCCAAGAGACCCAGTACTTC

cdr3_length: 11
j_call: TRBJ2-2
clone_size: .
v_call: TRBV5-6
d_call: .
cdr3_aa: CASSLAGELFF
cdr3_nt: TGTGCCAGCAGCCTAGCCGGGGAGCTGTTTTTT

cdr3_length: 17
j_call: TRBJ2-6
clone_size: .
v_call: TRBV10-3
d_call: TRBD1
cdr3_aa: CATSGTGGYSGANVLTF
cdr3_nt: TGTGCCACCTCCGGGACAGGGGGATATTCTGGGGCCAACGTCCTGACTTTC

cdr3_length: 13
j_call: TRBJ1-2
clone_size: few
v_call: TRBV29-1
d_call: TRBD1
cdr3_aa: CSVVIGTGRGYTF
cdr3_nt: TGCAGCGTTGTAATCGGGACAGGGAGAGGCTACACCTTC

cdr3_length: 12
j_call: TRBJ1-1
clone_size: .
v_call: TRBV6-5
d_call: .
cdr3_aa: CASSFQNTEAFF
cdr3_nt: TGTGCCAGCAGTTTTCAGAACACTGAAGCTTTCTTT

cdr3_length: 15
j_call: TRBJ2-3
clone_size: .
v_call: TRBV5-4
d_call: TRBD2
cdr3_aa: CASSLGLAKTDTQYF
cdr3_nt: TGTGCCAGCAGCTTGGGACTAGCCAAGACAGATACGCAGTATTTT

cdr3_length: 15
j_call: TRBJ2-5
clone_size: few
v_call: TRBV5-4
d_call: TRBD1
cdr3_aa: CASSPTTGNQETQYF
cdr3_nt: TGTGCCAGCAGCCCTACGACAGGGAACCAAGAGACCCAGTACTTC

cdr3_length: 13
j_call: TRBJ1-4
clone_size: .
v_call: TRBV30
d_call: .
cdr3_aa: CAWSRGAREKLFF
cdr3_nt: TGTGCCTGGAGTCGGGGGGCAAGGGAAAAACTGTTTTTT

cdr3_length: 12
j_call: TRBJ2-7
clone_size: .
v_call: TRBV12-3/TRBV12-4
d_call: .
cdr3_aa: CASRPAGSEQYF
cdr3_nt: TGTGCCAGCAGGCCGGCGGGGAGCGAGCAGTACTTC

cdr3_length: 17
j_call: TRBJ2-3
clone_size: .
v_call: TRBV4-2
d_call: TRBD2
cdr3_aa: CASSQGIDPSGLDTQYF
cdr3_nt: TGTGCCAGCAGCCAAGGGATTGATCCTAGCGGGTTGGATACGCAGTATTTT

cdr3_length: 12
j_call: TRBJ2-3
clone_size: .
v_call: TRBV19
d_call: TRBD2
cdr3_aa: CASNPSGGESYF
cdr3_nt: TGTGCCAGTAATCCTAGCGGGGGGGAATCATATTTT

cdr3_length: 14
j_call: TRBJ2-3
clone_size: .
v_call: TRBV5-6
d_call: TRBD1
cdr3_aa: CASSYGTGDGTQYF
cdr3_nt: TGTGCCAGCAGCTACGGGACAGGGGATGGCACGCAGTATTTT

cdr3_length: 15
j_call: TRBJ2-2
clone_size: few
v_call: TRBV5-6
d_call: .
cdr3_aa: CASSLAGVDTGELFF
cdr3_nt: TGTGCCAGCAGCCTGGCAGGTGTGGACACCGGGGAGCTGTTTTTT

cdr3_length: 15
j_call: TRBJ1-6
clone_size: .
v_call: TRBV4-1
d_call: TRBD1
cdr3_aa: CASSHTGTGHSPLHF
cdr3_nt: TGCGCCAGCAGCCATACCGGGACAGGCCATTCACCCCTCCACTTT

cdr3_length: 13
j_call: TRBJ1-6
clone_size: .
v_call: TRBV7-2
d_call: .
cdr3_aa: CASSSDRNSPLHF
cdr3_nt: TGTGCCAGCAGCTCAGACAGGAATTCACCCCTCCACTTT

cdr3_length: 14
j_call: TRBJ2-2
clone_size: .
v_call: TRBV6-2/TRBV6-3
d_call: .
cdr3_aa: CASSYYKNTGELFF
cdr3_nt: TGTGCCAGCAGTTACTACAAGAACACCGGGGAGCTGTTTTTT

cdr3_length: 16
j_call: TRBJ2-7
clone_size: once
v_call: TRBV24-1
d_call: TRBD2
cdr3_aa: CATSGGSSGGIYEQYF
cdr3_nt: TGTGCCACCAGTGGAGGATCTAGCGGGGGCATCTACGAGCAGTACTTC

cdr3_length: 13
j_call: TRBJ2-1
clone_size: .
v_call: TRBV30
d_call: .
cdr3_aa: CAWSPTDYNEQFF
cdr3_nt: TGTGCCTGGAGTCCGACAGATTACAATGAGCAGTTCTTC

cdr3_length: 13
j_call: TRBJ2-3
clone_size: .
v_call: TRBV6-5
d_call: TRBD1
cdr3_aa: CGAGTGGYDTQYF
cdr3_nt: TGTGGTGCCGGGACAGGGGGTTACGATACGCAGTATTTT

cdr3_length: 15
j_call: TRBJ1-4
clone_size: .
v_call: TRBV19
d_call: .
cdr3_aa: CASSNLRGRNEKLFF
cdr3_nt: TGTGCCAGTAGTAATCTCCGAGGGAGGAATGAAAAACTGTTTTTT